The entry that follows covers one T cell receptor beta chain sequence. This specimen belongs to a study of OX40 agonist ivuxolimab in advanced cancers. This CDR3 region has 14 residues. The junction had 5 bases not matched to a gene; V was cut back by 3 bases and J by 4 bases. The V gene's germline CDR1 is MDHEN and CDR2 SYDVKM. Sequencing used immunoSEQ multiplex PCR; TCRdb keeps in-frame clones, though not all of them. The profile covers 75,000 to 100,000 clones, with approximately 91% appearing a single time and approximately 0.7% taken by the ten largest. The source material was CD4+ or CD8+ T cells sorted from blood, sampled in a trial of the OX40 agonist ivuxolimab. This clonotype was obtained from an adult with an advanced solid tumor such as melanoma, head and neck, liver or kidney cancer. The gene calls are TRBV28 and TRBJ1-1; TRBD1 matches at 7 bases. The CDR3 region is CASSLPQGVTEAFF. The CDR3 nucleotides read TGTGCCAGCAGTTTGCCGCAGGGGGTCACTGAAGCTTTCTTT.